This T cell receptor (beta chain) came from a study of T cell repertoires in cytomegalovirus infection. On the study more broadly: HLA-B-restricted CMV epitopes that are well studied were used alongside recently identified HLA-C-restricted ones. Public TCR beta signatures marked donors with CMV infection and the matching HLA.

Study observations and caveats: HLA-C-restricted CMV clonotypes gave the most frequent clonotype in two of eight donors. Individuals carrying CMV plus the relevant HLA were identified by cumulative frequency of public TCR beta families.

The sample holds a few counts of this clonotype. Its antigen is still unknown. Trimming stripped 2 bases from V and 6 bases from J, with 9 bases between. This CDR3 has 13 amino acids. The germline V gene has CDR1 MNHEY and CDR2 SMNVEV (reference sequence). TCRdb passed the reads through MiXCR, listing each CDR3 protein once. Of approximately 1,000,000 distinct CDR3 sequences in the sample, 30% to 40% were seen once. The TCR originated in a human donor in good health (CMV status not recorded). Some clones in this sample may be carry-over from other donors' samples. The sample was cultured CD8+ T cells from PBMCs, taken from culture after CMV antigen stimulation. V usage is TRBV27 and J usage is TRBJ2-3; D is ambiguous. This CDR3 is CASSLVLGDTQYF. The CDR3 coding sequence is TGTGCCAGCAGTTTAGTATTGGGCGATACGCAGTATTTT.